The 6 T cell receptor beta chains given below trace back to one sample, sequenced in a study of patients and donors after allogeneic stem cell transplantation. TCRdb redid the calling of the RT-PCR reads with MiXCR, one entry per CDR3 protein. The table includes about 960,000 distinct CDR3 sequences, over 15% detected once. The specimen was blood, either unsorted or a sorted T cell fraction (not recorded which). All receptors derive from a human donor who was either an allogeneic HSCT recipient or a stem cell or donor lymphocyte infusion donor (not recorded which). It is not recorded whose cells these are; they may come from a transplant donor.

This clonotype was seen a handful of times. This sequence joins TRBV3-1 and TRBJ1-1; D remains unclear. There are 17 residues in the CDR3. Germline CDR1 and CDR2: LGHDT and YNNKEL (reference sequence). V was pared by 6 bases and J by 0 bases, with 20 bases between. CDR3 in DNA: TGTGCCAGCAGTACCGCTGATAGAGGAACGATGAACACTGAAGCTTTCTTT. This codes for CASSTADRGTMNTEAFF.

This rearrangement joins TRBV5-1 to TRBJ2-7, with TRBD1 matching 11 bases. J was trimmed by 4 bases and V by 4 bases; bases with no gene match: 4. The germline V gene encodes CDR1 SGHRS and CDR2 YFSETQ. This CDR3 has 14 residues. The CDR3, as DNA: TGCGCCAGCAGCAAGGACAGGGGGCTGTACGAGCAGTACTTC. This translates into CASSKDRGLYEQYF.

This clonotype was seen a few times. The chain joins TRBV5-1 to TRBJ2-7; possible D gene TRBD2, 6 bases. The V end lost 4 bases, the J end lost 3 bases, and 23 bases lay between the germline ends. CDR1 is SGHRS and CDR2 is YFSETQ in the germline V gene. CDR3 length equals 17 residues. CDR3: CASSVSWDCPKCYEQYF. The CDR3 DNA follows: TGCGCCAGCAGCGTATCCTGGGACTGTCCTAAATGCTACGAGCAGTACTTC.

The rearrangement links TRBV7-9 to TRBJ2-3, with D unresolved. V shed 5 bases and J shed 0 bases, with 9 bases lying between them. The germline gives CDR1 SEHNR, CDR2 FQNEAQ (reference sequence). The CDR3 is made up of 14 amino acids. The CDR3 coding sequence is TGTGCCAGCAGCACACCGTCTAGCACAGATACGCAGTATTTT. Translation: CASSTPSSTDTQYF. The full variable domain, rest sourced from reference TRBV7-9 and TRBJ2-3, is DTGVSQNPRHKITKRGQNVTFRCDPISEHNRLYWYRQTLGQGPEFLTYFQNEAQLEKSRLLSDRFSAERPKGSFSTLEIQRTEQGDSAMYLCASSTPSSTDTQYFGPGTRLTVL.

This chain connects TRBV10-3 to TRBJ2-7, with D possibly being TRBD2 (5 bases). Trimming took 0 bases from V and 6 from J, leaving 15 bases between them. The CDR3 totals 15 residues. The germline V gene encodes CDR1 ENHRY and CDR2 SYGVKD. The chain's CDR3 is CAISESGKEAAEQYF. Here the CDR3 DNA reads TGTGCCATCAGTGAGTCTGGGAAGGAGGCCGCCGAGCAGTACTTC.

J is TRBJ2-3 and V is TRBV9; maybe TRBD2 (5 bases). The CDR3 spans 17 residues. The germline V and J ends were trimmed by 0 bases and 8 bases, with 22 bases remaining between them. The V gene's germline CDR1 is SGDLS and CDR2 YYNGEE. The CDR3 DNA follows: TGTGCCAGCAGCGTAGTGAATTCGGCGGGTCCCTCTGGTACGCAGTATTTT. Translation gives CASSVVNSAGPSGTQYF.